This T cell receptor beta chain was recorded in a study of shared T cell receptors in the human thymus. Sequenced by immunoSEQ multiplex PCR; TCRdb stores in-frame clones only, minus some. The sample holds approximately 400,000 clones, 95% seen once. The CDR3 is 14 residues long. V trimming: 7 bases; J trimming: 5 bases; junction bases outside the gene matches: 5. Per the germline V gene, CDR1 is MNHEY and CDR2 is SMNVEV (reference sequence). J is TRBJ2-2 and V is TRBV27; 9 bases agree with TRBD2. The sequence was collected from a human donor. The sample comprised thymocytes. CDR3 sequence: CASKLAGQTGELFF. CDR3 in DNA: TGTGCCAGCAAACTAGCGGGCCAAACCGGGGAGCTGTTTTTT.